These 28 T cell receptor beta chains were all obtained from the same sample, sequenced in a study of blood T cell repertoires in COVID-19. Generated by immunoSEQ multiplex PCR, the TCRdb table keeps only in-frame clones and is missing some. This sample has around 150,000 clones, with 76% found just once. Sequencing was done on a sample of peripheral blood. The source of these receptors is a woman of 80 years or more with acute or convalescent COVID-19.

This chain joins TRBV27 and TRBJ1-3, with 7 bases identical to TRBD1. The V gene's germline CDR1 is MNHEY and CDR2 SMNVEV (reference sequence). J lost 0 bases, V lost 6 bases, and 8 bases had no gene match. The CDR3 has 16 amino acids. The CDR3 sequence is CASRPRGGYSGNTIYF. The CDR3 nucleotides are TGTGCCAGCAGACCCCGAGGGGGCTACTCTGGAAACACCATATATTTT.

This chain joins TRBV7-2 and TRBJ1-3; D is uncertain. Trimming stripped 2 bases from V and 0 bases from J, with 8 bases between. The CDR3 spans 15 residues. The V gene's germline CDR1 is SGHTA and CDR2 FQGNSA. CDR3 sequence reads: CASSLMGSSGNTIYF. The CDR3 DNA sequence: TGTGCCAGCAGCTTAATGGGCAGCTCTGGAAACACCATATATTTT.

V is TRBV19 and J is TRBJ1-6; TRBD1 is a possible D gene (6 bases). This CDR3 has 16 residues. V was pared by 1 base and J by 6 bases, with 13 bases between. The germline CDR1 and CDR2 sequences are LNHDA and SQIVND (reference sequence). The CDR3 is CASSIASDSSNSPLHF. The CDR3 region has the DNA TGTGCCAGTAGTATAGCCTCGGACAGTTCTAATTCACCCCTCCACTTT.

The rearrangement joins TRBV18 to TRBJ2-3; TRBD1 agrees at 10 bases. Per the germline V gene, CDR1 is KGHSH and CDR2 is LQKENI. This CDR3 is 15 amino acids long. With 2 bases clipped from V and 4 bases from J, the junction kept 3 bases outside the gene matches. In DNA, the CDR3 is TGTGCCAGCTCACCAGACAGGGGGCATTCAGATACGCAGTATTTT. It encodes CASSPDRGHSDTQYF.

V usage is TRBV9 and J usage is TRBJ1-1; 12 bases line up with TRBD1. This CDR3 has 17 residues. Germline CDR1 is SGDLS and CDR2 is YYNGEE. With V trimmed by 3 bases and J by 0 bases, 6 bases remained unmatched. For the CDR3, the DNA is TGTGCCAGCAGCGCGGGACAGGGGGCGGCCATGAACACTGAAGCTTTCTTT. It encodes CASSAGQGAAMNTEAFF.

This chain links TRBV7-6 with TRBJ2-5, with a possible D match to TRBD2 (5 bases). Germline CDR1 SGHVS, CDR2 FNYEAQ. The CDR3 covers 15 residues. V was cut by 5 bases and J by 1 base, with 14 bases left in between. The CDR3 sequence is CASSTNPGFQETQYF. As DNA, the CDR3 is TGTGCCAGCAGCACTAACCCGGGATTCCAAGAGACCCAGTACTTC.

The genes are TRBV9 and TRBJ2-1, with D possibly TRBD2 on 5 matching bases. Per germline, CDR1 SGDLS and CDR2 YYNGEE. This CDR3 is 16 amino acids long. V was clipped by 2 bases and J by 0 bases, with 12 bases between them. The CDR3 coding sequence is TGTGCCAGCAGCGTTGGAGCAGAGGGCTCCTACAATGAGCAGTTCTTC. Residues: CASSVGAEGSYNEQFF.

The rearrangement uses TRBV5-1 and TRBJ2-3; D ambiguous. CDR3 length: 15 amino acids. Germline CDR1 reads SGHRS; CDR2 reads YFSETQ. With 0 bases removed from V and 0 bases from J, the gap between germline ends came to 8 bases. The CDR3 nucleotides are TGCGCCAGCAGCTTGGTAGAGCCTAGCACAGATACGCAGTATTTT. It specifies CASSLVEPSTDTQYF.

The chain links TRBV5-1 to TRBJ2-1, with no clear D. CDR3 length: 11 amino acids. V gave up 5 bases and J gave up 5 bases, with 5 bases separating them. Germline V lookup: CDR1 SGHRS, CDR2 YFSETQ. The chain's CDR3 is CASRADNEQFF. The CDR3 DNA sequence: TGCGCCAGCAGGGCCGACAATGAGCAGTTCTTC.

The chain recombines TRBV12-3 or TRBV12-4 with TRBJ1-6; D not certain. The CDR3 has 13 amino acids. Between the trimmed V and J ends, which lost 1 base and 8 bases, there was a span of 6 bases. The CDR3 spells CASSLVADSPLHF. The CDR3 DNA reads as TGTGCCAGCAGTTTAGTTGCAGATTCACCCCTCCACTTT.

This chain joins TRBV18 and TRBJ1-2; TRBD1 matches 10 bases. J lost 7 bases, V lost 5 bases, and 10 bases had no gene match. Germline V gene lookup returns CDR1 KGHSH and CDR2 LQKENI. CDR3 length: 15 residues. CDR3 sequence reads: CASSTRGQGVLGYTF. CDR3 nucleotide sequence: TGTGCCAGCTCAACGCGAGGACAGGGGGTACTTGGCTACACCTTC.

The chain carries TRBV11-1 and TRBJ1-1; tentative D call: TRBD1 (5 bases). The germline V and J ends were trimmed by 5 bases and 3 bases, with 10 bases remaining between them. CDR3 size: 13 residues. CDR1 is SGHAT and CDR2 is FQDESV in the germline V gene (reference sequence). The CDR3 nucleotides are TGTGCCAGCAGCCGCGGACAATACACTGAAGCTTTCTTT. Its protein is CASSRGQYTEAFF.

The V and J genes are TRBV19 and TRBJ2-3; D gene ambiguous. Trimming shortened V by 3 bases and J by 6 bases, and 13 bases separated the two germline ends. The CDR3 is made up of 14 amino acids. Germline CDR1 reads LNHDA; CDR2 reads SQIVND (reference sequence). CDR3 sequence (DNA): TGTGCCAGTAGTATCCGAGGCGGAGCGGATACGCAGTATTTT. Translation gives CASSIRGGADTQYF. The full variable domain, its missing parts supplied by reference TRBV19 and TRBJ2-3, is DGGITQSPKYLFRKEGQNVTLSCEQNLNHDAMYWYRQDPGQGLRLIYYSQIVNDFQKGDIAEGYSVSREKKESFPLTVTSAQKNPTAFYLCASSIRGGADTQYFGPGTRLTVL.

The V and J genes are TRBV3-1 (or the pseudogene TRBV3-2) and TRBJ1-2, with D tentatively TRBD1 (5 bases). This CDR3 has 15 amino acids. V was cut by 4 bases and J by 8 bases, with 20 bases left in between. Germline loops: CDR1 LGHDT, CDR2 YNNKEL (reference sequence). For the CDR3, the DNA is TGTGCCAGCAGCCCCACGGGGGGAGCCTTGGGCGGCTACACCTTC. Protein: CASSPTGGALGGYTF.

CDR3: CSVEGQGRGGELFF. CDR3 in DNA: TGCAGCGTTGAAGGACAGGGGAGGGGCGGGGAGCTGTTTTTT. The rearrangement uses TRBV29-1 and TRBJ2-2; D might be TRBD1 (8 bases). V was pared by 1 base and J by 7 bases, with 13 bases between. Germline loops: CDR1 SQVTM, CDR2 ANQGSEA. The CDR3 covers 14 residues.

This clone was seen a few times. The rearrangement links TRBV29-1 to TRBJ1-2, with 7 positions matching TRBD1. In germline, CDR1 is SQVTM, CDR2 ANQGSEA. The V gene end was trimmed by 7 bases and the J gene end by 6 bases; junction bases not matched to a gene: 8. The CDR3 length is 12 residues. DNA of the CDR3: TGCAGCGCCGGAGGGACAGATCATGGCTACACCTTC. Amino acids: CSAGGTDHGYTF.

This sequence joins TRBV29-1 and TRBJ2-5; D is possibly TRBD2 (6 bases). Germline lookup yields CDR1 SQVTM and CDR2 ANQGSEA. The CDR3 length is 12 residues. The germline V and J ends were trimmed by 6 bases and 4 bases, with 12 bases remaining between them. The CDR3 spells CSVPGGLETQYF. The CDR3 coding sequence is TGCAGCGTCCCCGGGGGTCTAGAGACCCAGTACTTC.

This chain connects TRBV6-5 to TRBJ1-2; TRBD1 matches 10 bases. This CDR3 region has 16 residues. J gave up 7 bases and V 2 bases, and 10 bases lay outside the gene matches. Germline CDR1 reads MNHEY; CDR2 reads SVGAGI. The CDR3 region has the DNA TGTGCCAGCAGTTACGGTGGACAGGGGGTCCCCAGTGGCTACACCTTC. Translated: CASSYGGQGVPSGYTF.

This clone was detected a few times. The chain employs TRBV6-6 and TRBJ2-5; D might be TRBD1 (6 bases). V was shortened by 6 bases and J by 7 bases, with 21 bases between the two germline ends. CDR3 length: 15 residues. Germline values: CDR1 MNHNY, CDR2 SVGAGI (reference sequence). CDR3 DNA sequence: TGTGCCAGCAGACAATTAACAGGGTTTGGTGGGACCCAGTACTTC. Its protein is CASRQLTGFGGTQYF.

This clone turned up a few times. V gene TRBV2 combines with J gene TRBJ1-2, with 12 bases aligning to TRBD1. The germline V gene encodes CDR1 SNHLY and CDR2 FYNNEI. There are 15 residues in the CDR3. With 5 bases clipped from V and 2 bases from J, the junction kept 3 bases outside the gene matches. The CDR3 nucleotides read TGTGCCAGCAGTCGGGACAGGGGGCCCAACTATGGCTACACCTTC. This codes for CASSRDRGPNYGYTF.

The chain recombines TRBV5-4 with TRBJ2-1; 7 bases map to TRBD1. CDR1 is SGHNT and CDR2 is YYREEE in the germline V gene (reference sequence). The CDR3 runs to 17 residues. Unmatched junction bases numbered 10, after V lost 0 bases and J lost 4 bases. The CDR3 DNA follows: TGTGCCAGCAGCTTGGGAGGGAGAGGGGGCGGGTACAATGAGCAGTTCTTC. Translating gives CASSLGGRGGGYNEQFF.

V usage is TRBV5-1 and J usage is TRBJ1-1, with TRBD1 identical over 9 bases. Germline CDR1 and CDR2: SGHRS and YFSETQ. V lost 4 bases, J lost 1 base, and 14 bases stayed unmatched. The CDR3 length is 18 residues. The CDR3 is CASSPTRDRVIGNTEAFF. The CDR3 DNA follows: TGCGCCAGCAGCCCTACCCGGGACAGGGTCATCGGGAACACTGAAGCTTTCTTT.

The rearrangement joins TRBV2 to TRBJ1-5, with 11 nucleotides matching TRBD1. Germline V gene sequence: CDR1 SNHLY, CDR2 FYNNEI. The CDR3 extends over 14 amino acids. Trimming cost V 6 bases and J 7 bases; bases outside gene matches: 5. The CDR3 protein is CASRGDRGYQPQHF. The DNA for the CDR3 is TGTGCCAGCAGGGGGGACAGGGGGTACCAGCCCCAGCATTTT.

This clone was recorded a few times. The V gene is TRBV29-1, the J gene TRBJ2-5; perhaps TRBD2 as D (5 bases). Deletions cut 7 bases from V and 1 base from J, with 10 bases between. CDR1 and CDR2 (germline): SQVTM, ANQGSEA. The CDR3 totals 12 residues. This CDR3 is CSALETQETQYF. The CDR3 coding sequence is TGCAGCGCACTAGAAACCCAAGAGACCCAGTACTTC.

This clone has only one observation. The chain combines TRBV15 with TRBJ2-1; D perhaps matches TRBD1 (5 bases). Germline values: CDR1 LNHNV, CDR2 YYDKDF (reference sequence). This CDR3 spans 16 amino acids. Trimming pared 3 bases from V and 0 bases from J, leaving 12 bases between. CDR3 protein: CATSSIAGLSYNEQFF. The CDR3, as DNA: TGTGCCACCAGCAGCATCGCAGGGCTCTCCTACAATGAGCAGTTCTTC.

This chain joins TRBV2 and TRBJ1-6, with D uncertain. The CDR3 covers 14 residues. Germline V CDR1 and CDR2: SNHLY, FYNNEI. V was trimmed by 6 bases and J by 0 bases, leaving 6 bases between them. The CDR3 region is CASSGSSYNSPLHF. CDR3 nucleotide sequence: TGTGCCAGCAGCGGGAGCTCCTATAATTCACCCCTCCACTTT.

This sequence joins TRBV19 and TRBJ2-2; D ambiguous. V was clipped by 6 bases and J by 0 bases, with 8 bases between them. The CDR3 is made up of 14 amino acids. CDR1 is LNHDA and CDR2 is SQIVND in the germline V gene (reference sequence). CDR3 sequence reads: CASRITSNTGELFF. DNA for the CDR3: TGTGCCAGTAGGATTACATCGAACACCGGGGAGCTGTTTTTT.

The chain uses TRBV19 and TRBJ1-5, with TRBD1 matching 7 bases. In germline, CDR1 is LNHDA, CDR2 SQIVND (reference sequence). The ends lost 3 bases at V and 7 bases at J; junction bases unmatched: 15. This CDR3 has 17 amino acids. The CDR3 sequence is CASSIFHRQGMWQPQHF. The CDR3 DNA reads TGTGCCAGTAGTATCTTCCATAGACAGGGTATGTGGCAGCCCCAGCATTTT.